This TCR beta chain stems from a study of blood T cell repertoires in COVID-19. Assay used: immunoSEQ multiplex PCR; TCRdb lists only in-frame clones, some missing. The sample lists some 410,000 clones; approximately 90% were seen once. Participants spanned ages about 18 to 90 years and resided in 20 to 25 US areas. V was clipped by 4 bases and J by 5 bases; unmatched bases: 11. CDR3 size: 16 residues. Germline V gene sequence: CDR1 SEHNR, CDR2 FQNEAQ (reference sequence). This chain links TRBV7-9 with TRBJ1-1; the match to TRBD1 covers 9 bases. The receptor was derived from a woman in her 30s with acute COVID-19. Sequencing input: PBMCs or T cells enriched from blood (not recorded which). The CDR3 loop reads CASSSKTGGVGTEAFF. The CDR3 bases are TGTGCCAGCAGCTCCAAGACAGGGGGGGTAGGAACTGAAGCTTTCTTT.